Ten or more counts support the clone carrying this T cell receptor (beta chain). Its target is not known. Preparation of the TCRbeta library involved a method that used unique molecular identifiers. MiXCR, applied by TCRdb to the PCR reads, yields one record per CDR3 protein. Of 250,000 to 300,000 distinct CDR3 sequences in the sample, roughly 10% were seen once. The record originates from a study of T-cell reconstitution after alpha-beta-depleted transplantation in children. Regarding the study as a whole: Where alpha-beta T cells came from about two months after transplant was reportedly several hundred expanded graft clones. Newly produced T cells mostly accounted for T-cell counts and diversity one year post-transplant. Recipient T cells and thymic progenitors that survived gave rise to the high TCRbeta diversity observed at day 60 in some patients.

V shed 7 bases and J 5 bases; nucleotides not matched to a gene: 10. Germline CDR1 and CDR2: MNHEY and SVGAGI. The CDR3 contains 16 residues. The chain is built from TRBV6-5 and TRBJ2-2; 10 bases align to TRBD1. The TCR was taken from a male patient aged 2 to 9 who had a stem cell transplant for chronic granulomatous disease, so the T cells may come from the graft donor. This material consisted of peripheral blood, taken 180 days after TCRalphabeta/CD19-depleted stem cell transplant. CDR3 loop: CASIETGTGVTGELFF. CDR3 sequence (DNA): TGTGCCAGCATCGAGACCGGGACAGGGGTTACCGGGGAGCTGTTTTTT.